This T cell receptor beta chain was found in a study of blood T cell repertoires in COVID-19. Turning to the study itself: Samples came from the United States, Italy and Spain, spanning acute and convalescent COVID-19.

The germline V gene has CDR1 SGHNT and CDR2 YYREEE (reference sequence). There are 15 residues in the CDR3. V lost 1 base and J lost 0, with 10 bases in between. Participant-given clinical history determined each cohort assignment. Two negative PCRs, clearance, or symptom resolution characterized the recovered Cohort 3 donors. The assay was immunoSEQ multiplex PCR, and TCRdb's table has in-frame clones only and misses some. This repertoire shows 350,000 to 400,000 clones, 80% to 90% found once; its top ten account for 1%. What was sequenced was PBMCs or T cells enriched from blood (not recorded which). This chain links TRBV5-4 with TRBJ1-1; D uncertain. The TCR sequence derives from a man younger than 35 who had recovered from COVID-19. The CDR3, as DNA: TGTGCCAGCAGCTTGTTCGGAGCCTTGAACACTGAAGCTTTCTTT. This codes for CASSLFGALNTEAFF.